The T cell receptor beta chain described here comes from a study of naive and memory T cell subsets. The table lists this clonotype with a few counts. The beta constant-region primer was an equimolar mix of two oligonucleotides covering TRBC1 and TRBC2. TCRdb independently ran MiXCR on the UMI-ligation and nested PCR reads; one entry per CDR3 protein. This table holds roughly 98,000 distinct CDR3 sequences, 7% to 8% found once. There are 12 residues in the CDR3. From germline, CDR1 is SGHRS and CDR2 YFSETQ. Trimming took off 0 bases at V and 10 bases at J, with 8 bases between the two ends. The gene calls are TRBV5-1 and TRBJ2-1, with a tentative D call TRBD2 (6 bases). The TCR originated in a human donor in good health. The material sequenced was central memory CD4+ T cells from blood. The CDR3 DNA reads as TGCGCCAGCAGCTTGGATGGGGGGGAGCAGTTCTTC. As protein: CASSLDGGEQFF.